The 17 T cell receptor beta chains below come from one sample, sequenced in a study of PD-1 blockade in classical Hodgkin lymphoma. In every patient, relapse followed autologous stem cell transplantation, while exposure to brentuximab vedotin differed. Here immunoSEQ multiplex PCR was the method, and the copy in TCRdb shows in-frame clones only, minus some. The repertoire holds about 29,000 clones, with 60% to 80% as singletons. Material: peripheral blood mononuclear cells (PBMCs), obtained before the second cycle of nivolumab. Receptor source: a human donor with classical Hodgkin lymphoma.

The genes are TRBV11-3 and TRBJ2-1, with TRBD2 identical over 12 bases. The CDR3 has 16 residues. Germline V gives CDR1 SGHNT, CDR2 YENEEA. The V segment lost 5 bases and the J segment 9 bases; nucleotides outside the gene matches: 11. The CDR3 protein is CASSRAPSGGASEQFF. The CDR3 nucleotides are TGTGCCAGCAGCCGAGCCCCTAGCGGGGGGGCCAGTGAGCAGTTCTTC.

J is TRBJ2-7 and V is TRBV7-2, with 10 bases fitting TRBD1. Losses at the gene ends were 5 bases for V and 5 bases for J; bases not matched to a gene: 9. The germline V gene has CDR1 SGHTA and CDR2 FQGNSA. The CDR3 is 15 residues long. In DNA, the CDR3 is TGTGCCAGCAGCGGGGGGGACAGGGGTTTGGACGAGCAGTACTTC. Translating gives CASSGGDRGLDEQYF.

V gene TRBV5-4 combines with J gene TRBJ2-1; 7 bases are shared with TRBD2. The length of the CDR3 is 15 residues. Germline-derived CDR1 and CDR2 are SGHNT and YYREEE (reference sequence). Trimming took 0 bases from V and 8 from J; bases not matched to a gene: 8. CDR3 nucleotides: TGTGCCAGCAGCTTGGGGTTACTAGCGAGGGATGAGCAGTTCTTC. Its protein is CASSLGLLARDEQFF.

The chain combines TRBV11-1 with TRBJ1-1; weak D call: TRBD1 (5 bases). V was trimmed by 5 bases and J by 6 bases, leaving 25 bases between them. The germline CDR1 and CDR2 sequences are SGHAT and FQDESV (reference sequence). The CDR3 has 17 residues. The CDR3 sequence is CASSEDDGVAARAEAFF. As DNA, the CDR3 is TGTGCCAGCAGCGAAGACGATGGGGTGGCAGCCAGGGCTGAAGCTTTCTTT.

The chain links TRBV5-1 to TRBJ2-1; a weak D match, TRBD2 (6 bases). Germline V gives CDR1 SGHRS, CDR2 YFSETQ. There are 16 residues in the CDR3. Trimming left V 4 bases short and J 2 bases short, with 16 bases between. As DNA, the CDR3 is TGCGCCAGCAGCAGCCGCGGGGAGGTGGCCTACAATGAGCAGTTCTTC. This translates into CASSSRGEVAYNEQFF.

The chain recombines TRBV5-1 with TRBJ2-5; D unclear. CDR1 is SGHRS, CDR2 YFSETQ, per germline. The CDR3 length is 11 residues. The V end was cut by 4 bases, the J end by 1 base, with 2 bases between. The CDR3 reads CASSLQETQYF. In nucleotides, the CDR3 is TGCGCCAGCAGCCTCCAAGAGACCCAGTACTTC.

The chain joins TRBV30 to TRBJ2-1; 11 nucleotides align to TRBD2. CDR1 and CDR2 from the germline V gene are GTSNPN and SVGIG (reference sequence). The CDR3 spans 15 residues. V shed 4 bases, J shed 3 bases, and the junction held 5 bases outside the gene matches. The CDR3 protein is CAWTQTSGNYNEQFF. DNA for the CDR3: TGTGCCTGGACCCAGACTAGCGGGAACTACAATGAGCAGTTCTTC.

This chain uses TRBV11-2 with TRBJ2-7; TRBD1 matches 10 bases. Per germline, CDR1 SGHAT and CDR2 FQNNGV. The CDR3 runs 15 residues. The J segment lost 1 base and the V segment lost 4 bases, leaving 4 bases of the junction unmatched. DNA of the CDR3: TGTGCCAGCAGCTCCCGGGACAGGGGTTCCTACGAGCAGTACTTC. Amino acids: CASSSRDRGSYEQYF.

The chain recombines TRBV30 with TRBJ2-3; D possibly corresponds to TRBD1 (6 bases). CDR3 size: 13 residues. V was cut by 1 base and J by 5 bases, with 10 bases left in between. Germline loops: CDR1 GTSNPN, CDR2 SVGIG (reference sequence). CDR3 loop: CAWSATTGDTQYF. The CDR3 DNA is TGTGCCTGGAGTGCTACGACAGGAGATACGCAGTATTTT.

This chain's CDR3 is CAISSTGTVNTEAFF. CDR3 nucleotide sequence: TGTGCCATCAGTTCGACAGGGACTGTGAACACTGAAGCTTTCTTT. The V and J genes are TRBV10-3 and TRBJ1-1; TRBD1 matches 7 bases. Germline CDR1 ENHRY, CDR2 SYGVKD. With V trimmed by 5 bases and J by 0 bases, 6 bases remained unmatched. The CDR3 totals 15 residues.

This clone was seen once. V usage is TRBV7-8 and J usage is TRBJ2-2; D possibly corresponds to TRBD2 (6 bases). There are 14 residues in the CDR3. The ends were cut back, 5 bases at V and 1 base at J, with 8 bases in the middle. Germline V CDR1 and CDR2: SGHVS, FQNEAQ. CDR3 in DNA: TGTGCCAGCAGCAAGGGACTGAACACCGGGGAGCTGTTTTTT. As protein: CASSKGLNTGELFF.

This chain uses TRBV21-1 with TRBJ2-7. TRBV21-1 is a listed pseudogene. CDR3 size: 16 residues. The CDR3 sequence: CASSKAQEGRSYEQYF. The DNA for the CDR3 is TGTGCCAGCAGCAAAGCCCAGGAAGGGCGGTCCTACGAGCAGTACTTC.

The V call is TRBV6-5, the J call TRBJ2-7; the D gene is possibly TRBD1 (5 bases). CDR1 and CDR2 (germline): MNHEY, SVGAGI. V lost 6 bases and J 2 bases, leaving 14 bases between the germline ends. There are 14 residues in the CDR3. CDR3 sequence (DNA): TGTGCCAGCAGACCGACAGATAACCCCTACGAGCAGTACTTC. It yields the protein CASRPTDNPYEQYF.

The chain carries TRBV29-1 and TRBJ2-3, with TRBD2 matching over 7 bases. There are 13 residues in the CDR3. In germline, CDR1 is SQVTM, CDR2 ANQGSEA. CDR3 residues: CSATEGRADTQYF. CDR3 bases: TGCAGTGCGACCGAGGGGAGGGCAGATACGCAGTATTTT.

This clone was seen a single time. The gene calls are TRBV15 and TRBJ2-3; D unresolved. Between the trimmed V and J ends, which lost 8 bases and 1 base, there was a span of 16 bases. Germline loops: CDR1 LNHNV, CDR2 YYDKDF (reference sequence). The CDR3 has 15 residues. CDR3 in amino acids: CATGPGLLRTDTQYF. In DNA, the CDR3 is TGTGCCACCGGACCCGGGCTATTACGCACAGATACGCAGTATTTT.

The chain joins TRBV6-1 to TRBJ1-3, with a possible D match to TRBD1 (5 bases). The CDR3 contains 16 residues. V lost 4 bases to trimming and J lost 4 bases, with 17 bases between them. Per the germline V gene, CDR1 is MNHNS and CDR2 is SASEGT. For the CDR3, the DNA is TGTGCCAGCAGTGCCCTAGGGGATCAGGGCGGAAACACCATATATTTT. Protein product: CASSALGDQGGNTIYF.

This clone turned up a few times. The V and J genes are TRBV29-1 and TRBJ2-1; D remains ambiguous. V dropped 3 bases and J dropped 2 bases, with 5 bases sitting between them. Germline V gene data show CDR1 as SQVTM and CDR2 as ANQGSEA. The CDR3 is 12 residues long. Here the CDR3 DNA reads TGCAGCGTTGAGGCAGCCTACAATGAGCAGTTCTTC. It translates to CSVEAAYNEQFF.